One and the same sample provided the 22 T cell receptor beta chains below, sequenced in a study of T-cell memory formation after mild COVID-19. TCRdb re-analysed the 5' RACE reads in MiXCR, keeping a single row per CDR3 protein. The sample records about 270,000 distinct CDR3 sequences, over 15% being singletons. Sample: PBMCs or a T cell subset sorted from them (not recorded which). The receptors were sampled from a young man who had mild COVID-19 (a few samples of this study predate the infection). Cell type and time point are not known.

This clonotype showed up many times. The V and J genes are TRBV7-8 and TRBJ2-5; TRBD2 might be the D (7 bases). Trimming took 0 bases from V and 4 from J, leaving 21 bases between them. Germline CDR1 reads SGHVS; CDR2 reads FQNEAQ. This CDR3 has 18 residues. As DNA, the CDR3 is TGTGCCAGCAGCTTAGCCTCCATGGGAGGGGGATCGGGAGAGACCCAGTACTTC. Amino acid sequence: CASSLASMGGGSGETQYF.

This clonotype turned up a few times. The genes are TRBV4-1 and TRBJ2-5; either TRBD1 or TRBD2 may supply D (5 bases each). The CDR3 loop spans 13 amino acids. The V and J ends lost 3 bases and 5 bases respectively, with 10 bases between them. The germline V gene has CDR1 MGHRA and CDR2 YSYEKL. The CDR3: CASSHRAGETQYF. DNA of the CDR3: TGCGCCAGCAGCCACAGGGCGGGCGAGACCCAGTACTTC.

In this sample, this clonotype turned up many times. This chain links TRBV12-3 or TRBV12-4 with TRBJ2-7; unclear D gene. The CDR3 is 13 residues long. V was pared by 6 bases and J by 6 bases, with 15 bases between. Here the CDR3 DNA reads TGTGCCAGCAGCCTGACGCGCGTAGTCGAGCAGTACTTC. Translation: CASSLTRVVEQYF.

J is TRBJ2-5 and V is TRBV4-3; D is unclear. This CDR3 contains 13 residues. Germline lookup yields CDR1 LGHNA and CDR2 YSLEER. V shed 0 bases and J shed 3 bases, with 5 bases lying between them. Here the CDR3 DNA reads TGCGCCAGCAGCCAAGAGACCGAAGAGACCCAGTACTTC. Amino acid sequence: CASSQETEETQYF.

The count of this clonotype is one. The conserved phenylalanine or tryptophan is not found at the CDR3 terminus, so this likely reflects a read error. The V and J genes are TRBV3-1 and TRBJ2-7; 7 positions agree with TRBD1. Per germline, CDR1 LGHDT and CDR2 YNNKEL (reference sequence). There are 12 residues in the CDR3. The trim removed 10 bases at V and 0 bases at J, leaving 3 bases unmatched. The CDR3 bases are TGTGCCAACTGGGACAGCTCCTACGAGCAGTACTTA. This gives the protein CANWDSSYEQYL.

The chain recombines TRBV29-1 with TRBJ2-5; D is undetermined. The ends were cut back, 5 bases at V and 5 bases at J, with 9 bases in the middle. The CDR3 runs to 11 residues. Germline lookup yields CDR1 SQVTM and CDR2 ANQGSEA. The CDR3 region has the DNA TGCAGCGTTCCCAGACGGGAGACCCAGTACTTC. It codes for CSVPRRETQYF.

The sample holds a few counts of this clonotype. The chain links TRBV28 to TRBJ2-3; D uncertain. The germline V and J ends were trimmed by 7 bases and 3 bases, with 20 bases remaining between them. Per germline, CDR1 MDHEN and CDR2 SYDVKM. CDR3 length equals 16 residues. DNA for the CDR3: TGTGCCAGCACCCCCGGGTCTAGGCGGTTGACAGATACGCAGTATTTT. It translates to CASTPGSRRLTDTQYF.

This chain links TRBV5-4 with TRBJ1-2, with D possibly matching TRBD1 (5 bases). This CDR3 comprises 17 residues. Germline V lookup: CDR1 SGHNT, CDR2 YYREEE (reference sequence). The V end lost 0 bases, the J end lost 5 bases, and 20 bases lay between the germline ends. CDR3 protein: CASSLAARGPLGYGYTF. Here the CDR3 DNA reads TGTGCCAGCAGCTTGGCCGCCCGGGGACCTCTCGGTTATGGCTACACCTTC.

This clonotype was picked up a small number of times. The rearrangement joins TRBV29-1 to TRBJ1-1, with a weak D call TRBD1 (5 bases). Germline values: CDR1 SQVTM, CDR2 ANQGSEA. Trimming took off 7 bases at V and 3 bases at J, with 12 bases between the two ends. CDR3 length equals 12 residues. DNA of the CDR3: TGCAGCGCCCGGGACTGGGACACTGAAGCTTTCTTT. Its protein is CSARDWDTEAFF. The full variable domain, rest sourced from reference TRBV29-1 and TRBJ1-1, is SAVISQKPSRDICQRGTSLTIQCQVDSQVTMMFWYRQQPGQSLTLIATANQGSEATYESGFVIDKFPISRPNLTFSTLTVSNMSPEDSSIYLCSARDWDTEAFFGQGTRLTVV.

The chain recombines TRBV28 with TRBJ2-5; D is unclear. Germline V gene data show CDR1 as MDHEN and CDR2 as SYDVKM. Trimming pared 1 base from V and 1 base from J, leaving 4 bases between. This CDR3 has 13 residues. The CDR3 sequence is CASSLLVQETQYF. Written as DNA, the CDR3 is TGTGCCAGCAGTTTATTAGTCCAAGAGACCCAGTACTTC.

The chain joins TRBV29-1 to TRBJ2-3; tentatively, D is TRBD2 (6 bases). Trimming removed 3 bases from V and 3 bases from J, with 10 bases in between. Germline loops: CDR1 SQVTM, CDR2 ANQGSEA. This CDR3 comprises 13 residues. The CDR3 DNA reads TGCAGCGTTGAGGTCGGGGGTACAGATACGCAGTATTTT. Encoded protein: CSVEVGGTDTQYF.

There are many counts of this clonotype. The rearrangement links TRBV12-3 or TRBV12-4 to TRBJ1-2, with a weak D call TRBD1 (6 bases). V lost 6 bases and J 3 bases, leaving 8 bases between the germline ends. The CDR3 is made up of 12 amino acids. The CDR3 spells CASSPGDYGYTF. The CDR3 DNA reads TGTGCCAGCAGCCCAGGGGACTATGGCTACACCTTC.

The chain has TRBV6-5 and TRBJ2-1; TRBD1 or TRBD2 may be the D gene (6 bases each). Germline V lookup: CDR1 MNHEY, CDR2 SVGAGI. Deletions cut 7 bases from V and 3 bases from J, with 16 bases between. This CDR3 has 15 residues. The CDR3: CASTKGGVGYNEQFF. The CDR3 DNA reads as TGTGCCAGCACCAAGGGGGGAGTAGGCTACAATGAGCAGTTCTTC.

For the CDR3, the DNA is TGTGCCAGCAGTGAAACAGGGGGACTGGATAGTGGCTACGAGCAGTACTTC. This codes for CASSETGGLDSGYEQYF. The rearrangement uses TRBV2 and TRBJ2-7; TRBD1 aligns across 8 bases. V was pared by 2 bases and J by 3 bases, with 12 bases of the junction left unmatched. CDR1 and CDR2 from the germline V gene are SNHLY and FYNNEI. The CDR3 consists of 17 residues. Looking up the rest from reference TRBV2 and TRBJ2-7 gives the full variable domain: EPEVTQTPSHQVTQMGQEVILRCVPISNHLYFYWYRQILGQKVEFLVSFYNNEISEKSEIFDDQFSVERPDGSNFTLKIRSTKLEDSAMYFCASSETGGLDSGYEQYFGPGTRLTVT.

This clonotype has only a few counts. V and J are TRBV11-1 and TRBJ1-2, with TRBD1 as a possible D gene (6 bases). V lost 5 bases, J lost 4 bases, and 20 bases lay in between. The germline V gene encodes CDR1 SGHAT and CDR2 FQDESV (reference sequence). The CDR3 extends over 16 amino acids. As DNA, the CDR3 is TGTGCCAGCAGCCCCCAACAGCGGCAGGGGAGCTATGGCTACACCTTC. Amino acids: CASSPQQRQGSYGYTF.

This clonotype was seen more than once but under ten times. The chain is built from TRBV7-9 and TRBJ2-1, with D hard to call. Trimming cost V 5 bases and J 4 bases, with 9 bases left between them. Germline CDR1 SEHNR, CDR2 FQNEAQ (reference sequence). The CDR3 spans 13 residues. DNA for the CDR3: TGTGCCAGCAGCGCACGTGAATACAATGAGCAGTTCTTC. Residues: CASSAREYNEQFF.

This clonotype showed up just a few times. The chain joins TRBV15 to TRBJ1-1; maybe TRBD1 (5 bases). Trimming cost V 5 bases and J 3 bases, with 13 bases left between them. The germline V gene encodes CDR1 LNHNV and CDR2 YYDKDF (reference sequence). CDR3 length: 14 amino acids. The CDR3 sequence is CATSRGTDDTEAFF. The DNA for the CDR3 is TGTGCCACCAGCCGGGGGACGGATGACACTGAAGCTTTCTTT.

The chain combines TRBV27 with TRBJ1-6; D is perhaps TRBD1 (6 bases). CDR1 is MNHEY and CDR2 is SMNVEV in the germline V gene (reference sequence). The V end was cut by 6 bases, the J end by 9 bases, with 15 bases between. The CDR3 is made up of 14 amino acids. The CDR3 region has the DNA TGTGCCAGCAGATTGCAGGACAGTCCTTCACCCCTCCACTTT. Translating it yields CASRLQDSPSPLHF.

V gene TRBV4-1 combines with J gene TRBJ2-7; TRBD1 matches 9 bases. The V and J ends lost 3 bases and 5 bases, in that order; junction bases with no gene match: 8. CDR1 is MGHRA, CDR2 YSYEKL, per germline. The CDR3 consists of 15 residues. The CDR3 bases are TGCGCCAGCAGCCACCGACGGACAGGGGCCAACGAGCAGTACTTC. Translating gives CASSHRRTGANEQYF.

The CDR3, as DNA: TGCGCCAGCACCGCGAACGGGGAGGGTTCGGGCACTGAAGCTTTCTTT. Protein: CASTANGEGSGTEAFF. The rearrangement links TRBV4-1 to TRBJ1-1; no reliable D call. The CDR3 is 16 residues long. Trimming took off 7 bases at V and 4 bases at J, with 22 bases between the two ends. The V gene's germline CDR1 is MGHRA and CDR2 YSYEKL.

V usage is TRBV7-2 and J usage is TRBJ1-3; TRBD1 is a possible D gene (5 bases). V shed 4 bases and J shed 3 bases, with 10 bases lying between them. Germline V gene sequence: CDR1 SGHTA, CDR2 FQGNSA. CDR3 length: 14 amino acids. CDR3 in DNA: TGTGCCAGCAGCTACCAGGGTCTTGGAAACACCATATATTTT. Translating gives CASSYQGLGNTIYF.

This clonotype was seen a few times. The rearrangement joins TRBV29-1 to TRBJ2-5; D call uncertain. The CDR3 loop spans 10 amino acids. V lost 4 bases, J lost 3 bases, and 3 bases lay in between. The germline gives CDR1 SQVTM, CDR2 ANQGSEA. In DNA, the CDR3 is TGCAGCGTTGGGGAAGAGACCCAGTACTTC. It translates to CSVGEETQYF.